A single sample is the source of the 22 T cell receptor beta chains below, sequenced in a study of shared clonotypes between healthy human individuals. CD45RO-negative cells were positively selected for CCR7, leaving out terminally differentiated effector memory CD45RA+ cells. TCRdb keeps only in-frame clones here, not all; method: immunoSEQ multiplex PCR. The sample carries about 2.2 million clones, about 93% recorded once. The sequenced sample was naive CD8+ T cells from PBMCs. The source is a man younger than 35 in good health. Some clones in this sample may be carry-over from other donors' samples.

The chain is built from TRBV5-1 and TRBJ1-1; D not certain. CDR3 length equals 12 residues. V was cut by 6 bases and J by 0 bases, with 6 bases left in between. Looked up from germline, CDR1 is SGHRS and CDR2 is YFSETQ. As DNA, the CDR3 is TGCGCCAGCAAGAAGATGAACACTGAAGCTTTCTTT. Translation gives CASKKMNTEAFF.

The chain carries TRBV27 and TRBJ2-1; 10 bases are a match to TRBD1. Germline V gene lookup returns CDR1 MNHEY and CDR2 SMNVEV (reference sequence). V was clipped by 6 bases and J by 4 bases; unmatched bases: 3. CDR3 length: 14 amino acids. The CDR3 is CASRTGGSYNEQFF. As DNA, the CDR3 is TGTGCCAGCAGGACAGGGGGCTCTTACAATGAGCAGTTCTTC.

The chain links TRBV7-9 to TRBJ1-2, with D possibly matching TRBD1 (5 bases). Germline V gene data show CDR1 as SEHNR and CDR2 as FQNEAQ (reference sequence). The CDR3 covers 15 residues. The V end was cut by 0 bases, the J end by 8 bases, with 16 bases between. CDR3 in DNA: TGTGCCAGCAGCTTAGCACTCCCGAGGGGACGCGGCTACACCTTC. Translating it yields CASSLALPRGRGYTF.

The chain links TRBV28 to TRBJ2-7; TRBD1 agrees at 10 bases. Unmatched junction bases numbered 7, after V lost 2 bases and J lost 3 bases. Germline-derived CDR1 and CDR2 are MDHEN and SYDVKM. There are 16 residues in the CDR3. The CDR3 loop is CASSLIPTGGNYEQYF. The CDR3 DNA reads TGTGCCAGCAGTTTAATCCCGACAGGGGGCAACTACGAGCAGTACTTC.

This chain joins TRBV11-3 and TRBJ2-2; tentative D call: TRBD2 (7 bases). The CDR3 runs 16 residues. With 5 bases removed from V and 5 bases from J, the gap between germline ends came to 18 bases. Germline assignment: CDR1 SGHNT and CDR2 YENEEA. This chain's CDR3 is CASSPRGGDGTGELFF. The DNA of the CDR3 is TGTGCCAGCAGCCCTAGGGGGGGCGATGGGACCGGGGAGCTGTTTTTT.

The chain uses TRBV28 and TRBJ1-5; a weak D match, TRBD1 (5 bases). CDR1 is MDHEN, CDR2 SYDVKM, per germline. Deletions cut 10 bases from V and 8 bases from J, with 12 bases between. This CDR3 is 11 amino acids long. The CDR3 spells CATTGGEPQHF. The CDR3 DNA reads TGTGCCACCACGGGGGGGGAGCCCCAGCATTTT.

This CDR3 reads CASTPPRARETQYF. The CDR3 nucleotides are TGTGCCAGCACCCCCCCCAGGGCCCGAGAGACCCAGTACTTC. The V and J genes are TRBV7-8 and TRBJ2-5; D is possibly TRBD1 (5 bases). Per germline, CDR1 SGHVS and CDR2 FQNEAQ. The V end lost 7 bases, the J end lost 4 bases, and 16 bases lay between the germline ends. The CDR3 is made up of 14 amino acids.

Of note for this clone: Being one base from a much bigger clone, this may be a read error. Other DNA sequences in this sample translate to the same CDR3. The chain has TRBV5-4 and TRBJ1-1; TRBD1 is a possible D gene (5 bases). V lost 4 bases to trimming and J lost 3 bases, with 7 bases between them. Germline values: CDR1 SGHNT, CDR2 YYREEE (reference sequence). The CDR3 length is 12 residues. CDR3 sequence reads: CASSLGDTEAFF. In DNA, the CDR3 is TGTGCCAGCAGCCTGGGGGACACTGAAGCTTTCTTT.

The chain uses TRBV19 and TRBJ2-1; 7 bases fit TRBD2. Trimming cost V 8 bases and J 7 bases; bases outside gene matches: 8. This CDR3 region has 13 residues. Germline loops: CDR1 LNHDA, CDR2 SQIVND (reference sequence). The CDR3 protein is CASGLGLLNEQFF. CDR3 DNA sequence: TGTGCCAGTGGACTAGGGCTGCTAAATGAGCAGTTCTTC.

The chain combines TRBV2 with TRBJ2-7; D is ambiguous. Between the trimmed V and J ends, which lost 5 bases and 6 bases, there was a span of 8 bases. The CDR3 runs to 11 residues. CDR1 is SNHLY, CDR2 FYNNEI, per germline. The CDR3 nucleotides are TGTGCCAGCAGTCCGCACGGCGAGCAGTACTTC. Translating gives CASSPHGEQYF.

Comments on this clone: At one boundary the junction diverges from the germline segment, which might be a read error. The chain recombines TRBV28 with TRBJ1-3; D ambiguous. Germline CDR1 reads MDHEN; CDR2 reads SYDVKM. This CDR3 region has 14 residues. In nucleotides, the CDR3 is TGTGCCAGCAGTTTGGGAAATAATGGAGACACCATATATTTT. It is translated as CASSLGNNGDTIYF.

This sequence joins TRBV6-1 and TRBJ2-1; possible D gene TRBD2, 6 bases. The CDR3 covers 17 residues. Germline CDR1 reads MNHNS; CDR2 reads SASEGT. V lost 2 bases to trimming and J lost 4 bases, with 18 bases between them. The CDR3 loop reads CASSESTYPGRYNEQFF. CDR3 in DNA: TGTGCCAGCAGTGAATCCACTTATCCGGGGAGGTACAATGAGCAGTTCTTC.

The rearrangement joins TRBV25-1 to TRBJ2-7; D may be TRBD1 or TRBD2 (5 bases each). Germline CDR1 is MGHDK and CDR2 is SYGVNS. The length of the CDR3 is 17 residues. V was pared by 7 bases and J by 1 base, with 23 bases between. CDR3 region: CASTSAPRVGRSYEQYF. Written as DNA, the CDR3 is TGTGCCAGCACCAGCGCCCCTCGAGTGGGACGGTCCTACGAGCAGTACTTC.

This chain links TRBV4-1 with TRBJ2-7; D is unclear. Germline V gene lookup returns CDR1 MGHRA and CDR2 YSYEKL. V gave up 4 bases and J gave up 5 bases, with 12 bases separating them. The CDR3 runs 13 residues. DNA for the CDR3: TGCGCCAGCAGCCCCGGGCCAAGGGACGAGCAGTACTTC. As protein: CASSPGPRDEQYF.

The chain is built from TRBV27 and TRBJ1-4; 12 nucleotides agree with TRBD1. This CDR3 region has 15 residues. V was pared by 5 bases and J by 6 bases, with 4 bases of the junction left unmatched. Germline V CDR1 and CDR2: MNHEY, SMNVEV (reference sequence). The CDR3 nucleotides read TGTGCCAGCAGTCCCCGGGACAGGGGGCATGAAAAACTGTTTTTT. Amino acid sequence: CASSPRDRGHEKLFF.

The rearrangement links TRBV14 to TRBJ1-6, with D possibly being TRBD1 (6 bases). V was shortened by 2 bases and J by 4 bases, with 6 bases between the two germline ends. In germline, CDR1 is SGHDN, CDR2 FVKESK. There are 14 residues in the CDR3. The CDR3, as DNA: TGTGCCAGCAGCCAAAGGGGGTATAATTCACCCCTCCACTTT. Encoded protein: CASSQRGYNSPLHF.

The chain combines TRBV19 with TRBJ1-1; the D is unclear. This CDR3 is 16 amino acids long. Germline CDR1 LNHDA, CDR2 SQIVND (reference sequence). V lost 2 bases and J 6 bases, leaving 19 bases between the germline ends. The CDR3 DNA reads TGTGCCAGTAGTATAAGGGCCACACACCTAAGCGCTGAAGCTTTCTTT. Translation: CASSIRATHLSAEAFF.

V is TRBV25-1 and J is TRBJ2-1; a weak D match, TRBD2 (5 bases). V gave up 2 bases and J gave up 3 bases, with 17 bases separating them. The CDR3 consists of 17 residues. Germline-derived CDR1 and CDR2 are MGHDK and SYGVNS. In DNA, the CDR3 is TGTGCCAGCAGTGAAGGTTCCGTAGGAGGAGGCTACAATGAGCAGTTCTTC. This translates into CASSEGSVGGGYNEQFF.

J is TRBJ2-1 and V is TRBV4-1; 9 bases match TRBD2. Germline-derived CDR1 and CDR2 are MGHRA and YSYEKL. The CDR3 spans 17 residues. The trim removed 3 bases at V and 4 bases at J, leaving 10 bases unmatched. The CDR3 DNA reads TGCGCCAGCAGCCAGGCGGCGGGAGGGCCCGGGTACAATGAGCAGTTCTTC. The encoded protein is CASSQAAGGPGYNEQFF.

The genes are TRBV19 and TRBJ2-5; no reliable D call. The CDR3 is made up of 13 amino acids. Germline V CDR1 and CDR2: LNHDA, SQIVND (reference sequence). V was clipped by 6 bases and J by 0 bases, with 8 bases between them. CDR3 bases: TGTGCCAGTAGGAATACGTACCAAGAGACCCAGTACTTC. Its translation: CASRNTYQETQYF.

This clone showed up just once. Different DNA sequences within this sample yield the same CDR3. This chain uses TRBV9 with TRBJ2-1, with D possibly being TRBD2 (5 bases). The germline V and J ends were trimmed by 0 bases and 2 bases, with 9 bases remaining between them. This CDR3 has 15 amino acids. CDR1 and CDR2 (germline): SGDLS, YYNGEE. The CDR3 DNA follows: TGTGCCAGCAGCGTAGAAGGGAGACCCTACAATGAGCAGTTCTTC. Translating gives CASSVEGRPYNEQFF.

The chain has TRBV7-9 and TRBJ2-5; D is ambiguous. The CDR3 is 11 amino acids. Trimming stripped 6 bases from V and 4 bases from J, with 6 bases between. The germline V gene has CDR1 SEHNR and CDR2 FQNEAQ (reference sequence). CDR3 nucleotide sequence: TGTGCCAGCAGTCCTTCAGAGACCCAGTACTTC. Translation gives CASSPSETQYF.